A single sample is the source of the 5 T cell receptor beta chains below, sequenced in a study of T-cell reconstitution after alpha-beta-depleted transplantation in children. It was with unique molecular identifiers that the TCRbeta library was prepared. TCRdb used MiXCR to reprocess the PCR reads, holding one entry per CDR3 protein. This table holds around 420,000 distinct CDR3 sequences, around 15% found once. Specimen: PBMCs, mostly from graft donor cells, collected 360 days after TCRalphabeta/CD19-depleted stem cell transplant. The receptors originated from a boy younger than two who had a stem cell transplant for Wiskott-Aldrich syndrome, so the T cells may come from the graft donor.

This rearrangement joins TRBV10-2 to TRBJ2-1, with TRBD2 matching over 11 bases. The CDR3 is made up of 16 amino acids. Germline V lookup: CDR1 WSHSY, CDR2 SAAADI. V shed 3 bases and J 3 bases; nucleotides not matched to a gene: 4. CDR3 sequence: CASSDPTSGVYNEQFF. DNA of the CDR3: TGCGCCAGCAGTGATCCGACTAGCGGGGTCTACAATGAGCAGTTCTTC.

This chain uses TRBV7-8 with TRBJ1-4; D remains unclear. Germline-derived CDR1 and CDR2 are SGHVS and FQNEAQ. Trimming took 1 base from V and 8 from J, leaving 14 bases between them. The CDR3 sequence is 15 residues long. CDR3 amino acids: CASSLEVGWAEKLFF. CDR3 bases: TGTGCCAGCAGCTTAGAAGTCGGGTGGGCCGAAAAACTGTTTTTT.

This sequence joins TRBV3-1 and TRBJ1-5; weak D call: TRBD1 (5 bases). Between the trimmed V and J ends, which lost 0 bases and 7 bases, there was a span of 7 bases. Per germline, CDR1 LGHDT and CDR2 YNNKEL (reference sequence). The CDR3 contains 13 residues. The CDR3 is CASSQDGGQPQHF. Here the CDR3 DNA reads TGTGCCAGCAGCCAAGACGGGGGGCAGCCCCAGCATTTT.

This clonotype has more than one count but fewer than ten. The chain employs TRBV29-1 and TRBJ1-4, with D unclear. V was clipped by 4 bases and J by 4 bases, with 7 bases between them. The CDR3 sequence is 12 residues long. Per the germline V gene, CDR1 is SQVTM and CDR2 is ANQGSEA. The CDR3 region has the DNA TGCAGCGTTGTGTCACTTAATGAAAAACTGTTTTTT. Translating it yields CSVVSLNEKLFF.

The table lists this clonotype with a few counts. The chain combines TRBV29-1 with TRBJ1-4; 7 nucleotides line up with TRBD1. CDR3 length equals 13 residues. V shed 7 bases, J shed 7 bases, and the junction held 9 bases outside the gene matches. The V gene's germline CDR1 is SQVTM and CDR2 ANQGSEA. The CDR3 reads CSATTGKSEKLFF. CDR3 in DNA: TGCAGCGCCACGACAGGGAAGAGTGAAAAACTGTTTTTT.